This passage covers 26 T cell receptor beta chains from one sample sequenced in a study of identical twins listed by TCRdb under 2016. The library was prepared using 5' RACE. Sequencing instrument: Illumina HiSeq 2000. TCRdb redid the processing of the public reads, applying fastp at Q25 and MiXCR, and retained in-frame beta chains. Every distinct CDR3 protein forms one entry, paired with its most common genes and DNA. In this sample the table shows roughly 710,000 distinct CDR3 sequences, roughly 6.2% of which occur a single time. Roughly 1.8% of the sample belongs to the ten largest clones. The sequencing input was naive T cells sorted from blood. Explained via the paper, the cell subset or site label denotes: cells isolated with a human naive T-cell isolation kit. These receptor sequences come from a man aged 18 to 29 in good health.

This clonotype was seen ten or more times. The chain joins TRBV18 to TRBJ2-3, with D perhaps given as TRBD1 or TRBD2 (5 bases each). The CDR3 is 15 residues long. Trimming cost V 2 bases and J 0 bases, with 9 bases left between them. CDR1 KGHSH and CDR2 LQKENI come from the germline V gene. CDR3 in amino acids: CASSPWDGSTDTQYF. The CDR3 nucleotides read TGTGCCAGCTCACCATGGGACGGAAGCACAGATACGCAGTATTTT.

This clonotype was seen a handful of times. The chain combines TRBV6-5 with TRBJ2-7; 8 bases fit TRBD2. Germline assignment: CDR1 MNHEY and CDR2 SVGAGI. The CDR3 length is 15 residues. Trimming cost V 0 bases and J 1 base; bases outside gene matches: 2. CDR3 DNA sequence: TGTGCCAGCAGTTACTCTAGCGGGAAATCCTACGAGCAGTACGTC. The encoded protein is CASSYSSGKSYEQYV.

The rearrangement links TRBV25-1 to TRBJ2-7; D gene ambiguous. This CDR3 region has 11 residues. Germline V gene lookup returns CDR1 MGHDK and CDR2 SYGVNS. V shed 2 bases and J shed 6 bases, with 5 bases lying between them. CDR3 in DNA: TGTGCCAGCAGTGAAAGATCCGAGCAGTACTTC. Encoded protein: CASSERSEQYF.

The J gene is TRBJ2-1, the V gene TRBV7-9, with a possible D match to TRBD2 (6 bases). V lost 4 bases and J lost 10, with 14 bases in between. The CDR3 is made up of 13 amino acids. Germline values: CDR1 SEHNR, CDR2 FQNEAQ (reference sequence). The CDR3 reads CASSSPMGREQFF. CDR3 in DNA: TGTGCCAGCAGCTCTCCAATGGGGAGGGAGCAGTTCTTC.

This clonotype was found a few times. The J gene is TRBJ2-1, the V gene TRBV5-6; the match to TRBD2 covers 10 bases. J was trimmed by 7 bases and V by 4 bases; bases with no gene match: 8. Germline CDR1 and CDR2: SGHDT and YYEEEE. The CDR3 covers 15 residues. The CDR3 nucleotides read TGTGCCAGCAGCGGTAGACTAGCGGGTCTAAATGAGCAGTTCTTC. Its translation is CASSGRLAGLNEQFF. The full variable domain, completed using reference TRBV5-6 and TRBJ2-1, is DAGVTQSPTHLIKTRGQQVTLRCSPKSGHDTVSWYQQALGQGPQFIFQYYEEEERQRGNFPDRFSGHQFPNYSSELNVNALLLGDSALYLCASSGRLAGLNEQFFGPGTRLTVL.

This clonotype was found many times. J is TRBJ1-1 and V is TRBV15; maybe TRBD1 (5 bases). The CDR3 has 13 residues. Per the germline V gene, CDR1 is LNHNV and CDR2 is YYDKDF (reference sequence). Between the trimmed V and J ends, which lost 3 bases and 10 bases, there was a span of 15 bases. The CDR3 bases are TGTGCCACCAGCAGGGAAGGACACACTCGAGCTTTCTTT. Protein sequence: CATSREGHTRAFF.

This clonotype turned up a few times. The CDR3 protein is CASSLEGRGIEKLFF. The CDR3 nucleotides read TGTGCCAGCAGCTTAGAGGGCAGGGGAATCGAAAAACTGTTTTTT. V usage is TRBV7-2 and J usage is TRBJ1-4; TRBD1 might be the D (6 bases). The CDR3 length is 15 residues. Looked up from germline, CDR1 is SGHTA and CDR2 is FQGNSA. Trimming pared 1 base from V and 8 bases from J, leaving 14 bases between.

This clonotype was found a few times. This chain links TRBV2 with TRBJ2-1, with 7 bases that match TRBD2. The trim removed 11 bases at V and 9 bases at J, leaving 16 bases unmatched. The CDR3 consists of 14 residues. Germline V gene sequence: CDR1 SNHLY, CDR2 FYNNEI. DNA of the CDR3: TGTGCCGCTGCCTCGGCGCGGGAGTGGGGTGAGCAGTTCTTC. The encoded protein is CAAASAREWGEQFF.

The table lists this clonotype with many counts. The chain has TRBV29-1 and TRBJ2-1; TRBD2 might be the D (6 bases). Germline values: CDR1 SQVTM, CDR2 ANQGSEA. This CDR3 contains 15 residues. The V end lost 7 bases, the J end lost 0 bases, and 16 bases lay between the germline ends. CDR3 bases: TGCAGCGCCGGTGGGGCGGGGAGCTCCTACAATGAGCAGTTCTTC. Translating it yields CSAGGAGSSYNEQFF.

This clonotype was seen many times. The chain carries TRBV12-3 or TRBV12-4 and TRBJ2-2; D is unresolved. The CDR3 covers 12 residues. The V end lost 3 bases, the J end lost 6 bases, and 5 bases lay between the germline ends. The CDR3 sequence is CASSLHPGELFF. CDR3 DNA: TGTGCCAGCAGTTTGCATCCCGGGGAGCTGTTTTTT.

The chain couples TRBV11-2 to TRBJ1-1, with 8 bases matching TRBD1. Germline lookup yields CDR1 SGHAT and CDR2 FQNNGV. This CDR3 spans 17 amino acids. The V and J ends lost 3 bases and 1 base, in that order; junction bases with no gene match: 10. The CDR3 loop reads CASSLSHVGTGNTEAFF. The CDR3 coding sequence is TGTGCCAGCAGCTTGTCCCATGTCGGGACAGGGAACACTGAAGCTTTCTTT.

The V call is TRBV6-2 or TRBV6-3, the J call TRBJ2-1; 9 nucleotides line up with TRBD1. This CDR3 region has 16 residues. CDR1 is MNHEY and CDR2 is SVGEGT in the germline V gene. The V segment lost 5 bases and the J segment 10 bases; nucleotides outside the gene matches: 15. DNA for the CDR3: TGTGCCAGCAGTAACCCCGGGACAGGGTTATCGCGCGAGCAGTTCTTC. Its protein product is CASSNPGTGLSREQFF.

This clonotype was seen ten or more times. V and J are TRBV12-3 or TRBV12-4 and TRBJ2-7; 8 positions agree with TRBD2. CDR3 length: 14 residues. After removal of 3 bases from V and 2 bases from J, the junction contained 3 bases not matched to a gene. The CDR3 here is CASSFSGAAYEQYF. The CDR3 coding sequence is TGTGCCAGCAGTTTTAGCGGGGCTGCCTACGAGCAGTACTTC.

This clonotype was observed many times. V gene TRBV20-1 combines with J gene TRBJ2-1, with TRBD1 as a possible D gene (6 bases). The germline CDR1 and CDR2 sequences are DFQATT and SNEGSKA (reference sequence). V dropped 3 bases and J dropped 2 bases, with 8 bases sitting between them. The CDR3 contains 13 residues. Here the CDR3 reads CSASEGAYNEQFF. In DNA form, the CDR3 reads TGCAGTGCTAGTGAGGGGGCCTACAATGAGCAGTTCTTC.

This clonotype was observed a handful of times. The chain combines TRBV4-1 with TRBJ2-5, with 11 bases matching TRBD2. Germline CDR1 is MGHRA and CDR2 is YSYEKL. CDR3 length: 15 residues. V gave up 5 bases and J gave up 5 bases; unmatched junction bases: 7. CDR3 sequence reads: CASSILAGVSETQYF. The DNA for the CDR3 is TGCGCCAGCAGCATACTAGCGGGAGTTTCGGAGACCCAGTACTTC.

A remark on this clonotype: A read error is possible here, since a much larger clone lies one base away. The rearrangement joins TRBV5-1 to TRBJ2-3, with D possibly TRBD1 on 7 matching bases. The length of the CDR3 is 15 residues. Germline V CDR1 and CDR2: SGHRS, YFSETQ. The chain's CDR3 is CAGSLEGARTDTQYF. The CDR3 nucleotides read TGCGCCGGCAGCTTGGAGGGGGCCCGCACAGATACGCAGTATTTT.

There are a few counts of this clonotype. V gene TRBV25-1 combines with J gene TRBJ1-6; D gene uncertain. This CDR3 has 14 amino acids. With 1 base removed from V and 12 bases from J, the gap between germline ends came to 13 bases. CDR1 MGHDK and CDR2 SYGVNS come from the germline V gene. The CDR3 DNA reads TGTGCCAGCAGTGAATTTGGGCCTCCGGGACCCCTCCACTTT. This sequence encodes CASSEFGPPGPLHF.

This clonotype came up many times. This chain joins TRBV6-5 and TRBJ1-3; D gene unclear. Trimming left V 0 bases short and J 5 bases short, with 23 bases between. Looked up from germline, CDR1 is MNHEY and CDR2 is SVGAGI. The CDR3 has 19 amino acids. CDR3 DNA sequence: TGTGCCAGCAGTTACTCGCTGGTGGCTCTGACCGAAGGTAGAAACACCATATATTTT. Amino acid sequence: CASSYSLVALTEGRNTIYF.

Written as DNA, the CDR3 is TGCGCCAGCAGCCATCCCAGCCTCGCCACCAGCACAGATACGCAGTATTTT. The encoded protein is CASSHPSLATSTDTQYF. This sequence joins TRBV4-1 and TRBJ2-3; D remains ambiguous. Trimming stripped 3 bases from V and 0 bases from J, with 16 bases between. Per the germline V gene, CDR1 is MGHRA and CDR2 is YSYEKL. The CDR3 runs to 17 residues.

This clonotype occurred a few times. The rearrangement links TRBV19 to TRBJ2-2, with D perhaps TRBD1 (5 bases). The germline V gene has CDR1 LNHDA and CDR2 SQIVND (reference sequence). CDR3 size: 16 residues. V dropped 6 bases and J dropped 0 bases, with 14 bases sitting between them. The chain's CDR3 is CASSQRPGTNTGELFF. The CDR3 DNA is TGTGCCAGTAGCCAACGGCCAGGGACGAACACCGGGGAGCTGTTTTTT.

The chain is built from TRBV5-1 and TRBJ2-7; possible D gene TRBD1, 5 bases. This CDR3 region has 12 residues. The V gene's germline CDR1 is SGHRS and CDR2 YFSETQ. The germline V and J ends were trimmed by 4 bases and 5 bases, with 10 bases remaining between them. This CDR3 reads CASSPQDHEQYF. The DNA of the CDR3 is TGCGCCAGCAGCCCACAGGACCACGAGCAGTACTTC.

J is TRBJ2-7 and V is TRBV5-5, with a weak D call TRBD2 (7 bases). The germline V and J ends were trimmed by 0 bases and 6 bases, with 13 bases remaining between them. The CDR3 runs to 14 residues. The V gene's germline CDR1 is SGHKS and CDR2 YYEKEE (reference sequence). This CDR3 reads CASSLGGGHGEQYV. CDR3 nucleotide sequence: TGTGCCAGCAGCTTGGGGGGGGGACATGGCGAGCAGTACGTC.

Concerning this clonotype itself: The conserved phenylalanine or tryptophan is not found at the CDR3 terminus, so this likely reflects a read error. The limits of the CDR3 on the DNA are not certain, so only TCRdb's listed CDR3 is given. This chain links TRBV10-3 with TRBJ2-7; the table's D gene call, TRBD2, was not cross checked with the DNA. Both ends counted, the CDR3 spans 13 residues. CDR1 and CDR2 from the germline V gene are ENHRY and SYGVKD. The CDR3 protein is CAISESGTSGRVL.

The sample holds a few counts of this clonotype. This chain connects TRBV6-2 or TRBV6-3 to TRBJ1-4; possible D gene TRBD1, 5 bases. This CDR3 region has 15 residues. The V and J ends lost 7 bases and 4 bases respectively, with 16 bases between them. The germline gives CDR1 MNHEY, CDR2 SVGEGT. The CDR3 sequence: CASTPQGRINEKLFF. In DNA form, the CDR3 reads TGTGCCAGCACTCCCCAGGGAAGGATTAATGAAAAACTGTTTTTT.

The chain employs TRBV2 and TRBJ1-2; TRBD1 agrees at 7 bases. CDR1 is SNHLY and CDR2 is FYNNEI in the germline V gene. Trimming took 3 bases from V and 5 from J; bases not matched to a gene: 6. The length of the CDR3 is 14 residues. CDR3 loop: CASSEEGRGYGYTF. Here the CDR3 DNA reads TGTGCCAGCAGTGAGGAGGGCAGGGGGTATGGCTACACCTTC.

In this sample, this clonotype turned up many times. The chain combines TRBV12-3 or TRBV12-4 with TRBJ2-2; no clear D gene. The length of the CDR3 is 13 residues. Trimming cost V 8 bases and J 0 bases, with 7 bases left between them. The CDR3 DNA follows: TGTGCCAGCGAAGGGACGAACACCGGGGAGCTGTTTTTT. Its translation: CASEGTNTGELFF.